Given below is one TCR beta chain in context. This entry comes from a study of shared clonotypes between healthy human individuals. The wider study: A couple of women and a few men aged 18 to 49 made up the donors.

It was into CD45RA+ naive and CD45RA-negative memory subsets that the CD4+ cells were split. Per the original data handling: ImmunoSEQ output lacked quality scores and full-length reads, limiting matched filtering. The method was immunoSEQ multiplex PCR; TCRdb's version includes in-frame clones alone and lacks a portion of them. Clonal size and the V and J genes are those of that table, whereas D and trimming came from the DNA. The sample includes approximately 980,000 clones, over 60% seen only once; the top ten take approximately 1.5%. This TCR was sampled from a young man in good health. The sequenced sample consisted of memory CD4+ T cells sorted from blood. Subset reported: CD45RA-negative fraction.

The CDR3 is CASSIKRDSTGELFF. Here the CDR3 DNA reads TGTGCCAGTAGTATCAAGCGGGATAGCACCGGGGAGCTGTTTTTT. The V and J genes are TRBV19 and TRBJ2-2; 7 bases align to TRBD2. The CDR3 loop spans 15 amino acids. Germline V gives CDR1 LNHDA, CDR2 SQIVND (reference sequence). J lost 4 bases, V lost 3 bases, and 5 bases had no gene match.